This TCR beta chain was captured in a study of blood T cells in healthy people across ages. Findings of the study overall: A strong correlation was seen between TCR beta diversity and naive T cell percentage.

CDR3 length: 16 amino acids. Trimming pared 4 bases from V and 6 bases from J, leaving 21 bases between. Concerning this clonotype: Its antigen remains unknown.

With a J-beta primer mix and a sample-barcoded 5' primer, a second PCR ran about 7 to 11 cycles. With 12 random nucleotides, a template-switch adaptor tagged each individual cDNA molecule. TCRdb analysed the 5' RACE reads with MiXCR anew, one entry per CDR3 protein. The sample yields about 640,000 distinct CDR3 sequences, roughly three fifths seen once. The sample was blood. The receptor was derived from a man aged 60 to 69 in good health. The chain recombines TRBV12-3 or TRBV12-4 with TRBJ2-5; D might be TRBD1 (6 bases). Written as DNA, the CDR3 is TGTGCCAGCAGTTCCGGGGCGGACAGCGCCAAGAAGACCCAGTACTTC. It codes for CASSSGADSAKKTQYF.